This T cell receptor beta chain was documented in a study of regulatory T cells in long-lasting Graves disease. In germline, CDR1 is SGHKS, CDR2 YYEKEE (reference sequence). This CDR3 is built from 16 residues. CDR3-region Arm-PCR and iRepertoire HTBI primers produced the TCR beta libraries. From the multiplex PCR reads, TCRdb called clonotypes with MiXCR, one entry per CDR3 protein. This sample has about 530,000 distinct CDR3 sequences, with around 15% found just once. Only a few counts were recorded for this clonotype. Its antigen is undetermined. An end of the junction differs from the germline gene, which may be a read error. Time point described: newly diagnosed GD, antithyroid drugs for less than 3 months. The authors made the TCR library using RNA they extracted from PBMCs. Findings and limits, study-wide: Fewer public clonotypes were shared by new patients (roughly 970) than by persistent patients (2,741).

The same data also went into a second study, on T cells in Graves' hyperthyroidism and ophthalmopathy. According to that study: Initially, a first-round RT-PCR of the TCR CDR3 employed the HTBI primer set.

This specimen consisted of peripheral blood mononuclear cells (PBMCs), obtained at new diagnosis, from a patient treated with antithyroid drugs. The origin of this receptor is a middle-aged woman with Graves disease. The V call is TRBV5-5, the J call TRBJ2-5; 12 bases map to TRBD2. The CDR3 reads CVSRSSGGGYGETQYF. The CDR3 nucleotides are TGTGTCAGCAGGTCTAGCGGGGGGGGTTATGGTGAGACCCAGTACTTC.